These 13 T cell receptor beta chains share one sample of origin, sequenced in a study of T cell repertoires in cytomegalovirus infection. TCRdb used MiXCR to reprocess the reads, holding one entry per CDR3 protein. This table has around 800,000 distinct CDR3 sequences, around a third appearing once. For these TCRs, the target antigens are not known. The sample here was cultured CD8+ T cells from PBMCs, taken from culture after CMV antigen stimulation. The receptor set was obtained from a human donor in good health (CMV status not recorded). Some clones in this sample may be carry-over from other donors' samples.

The chain links TRBV6-2 or TRBV6-3 to TRBJ1-5; TRBD1 is a possible D gene (6 bases). This CDR3 comprises 14 residues. The V gene's germline CDR1 is MNHEY and CDR2 SVGEGT. The V and J ends lost 1 base and 7 bases respectively, with 11 bases between them. CDR3: CASSYLTGRQPQHF. The DNA of the CDR3 is TGTGCCAGCAGTTACTTGACAGGCAGGCAGCCCCAGCATTTT.

The V and J genes are TRBV12-3 or TRBV12-4 and TRBJ1-1; no definite D call. Between the trimmed V and J ends, which lost 5 bases and 5 bases, there was a span of 15 bases. CDR3 size: 14 residues. CDR3 bases: TGTGCCAGCAGTCCTACGTCTGGGGTAACTGAAGCTTTCTTT. Translating gives CASSPTSGVTEAFF.

The CDR3 is CASSWTEHSGSYEQYV. CDR3 nucleotides: TGTGCCAGCAGCTGGACGGAACACTCAGGCTCCTACGAGCAGTACGTC. The gene calls are TRBV13 and TRBJ2-7; unclear D gene. Per germline, CDR1 PRHDT and CDR2 FYEKMQ (reference sequence). The CDR3 extends over 16 amino acids. V lost 4 bases and J 0 bases, leaving 16 bases between the germline ends.

In this sample, this clonotype turned up a few times. The chain uses TRBV6-2 or TRBV6-3 and TRBJ2-4; TRBD2 matches 8 bases. The junction had 1 base not matched to a gene; V was cut back by 7 bases and J by 8 bases. Germline assignment: CDR1 MNHEY and CDR2 SVGEGT. The CDR3 spans 11 residues. The CDR3 DNA reads as TGTGCCAGCACGGGAGGGGACATTCAGTACTTC. It translates to CASTGGDIQYF.

Only one count was recorded for this clonotype. The V and J genes are TRBV25-1 and TRBJ1-6, with D uncertain. V was pared by 5 bases and J by 0 bases, with 14 bases between. The CDR3 has 17 amino acids. Germline lookup yields CDR1 MGHDK and CDR2 SYGVNS. The CDR3 DNA is TGTGCCAGCAGTAACAGTCATCTTAGCTCCTATAATTCACCCCTCCACTTT. Translating it yields CASSNSHLSSYNSPLHF. Combining the CDR3 with reference TRBV25-1 and TRBJ1-6 gives the whole variable domain EADIYQTPRYLVIGTGKKITLECSQTMGHDKMYWYQQDPGMELHLIHYSYGVNSTEKGDLSSESTVSRIRTEHFPLTLESARPSHTSQYLCASSNSHLSSYNSPLHFGNGTRLTVT.

The chain couples TRBV7-6 to TRBJ1-5, with unresolved D. The germline CDR1 and CDR2 sequences are SGHVS and FNYEAQ. This CDR3 has 14 residues. The germline V and J ends were trimmed by 2 bases and 3 bases, with 8 bases remaining between them. For the CDR3, the DNA is TGTGCCAGCAGCTTATTAGGAGACAATCAGCCCCAGCATTTT. Encoded protein: CASSLLGDNQPQHF.

Ten or more counts support this clonotype. The chain is built from TRBV7-2 and TRBJ2-1, with D possibly TRBD1 on 5 matching bases. Looked up from germline, CDR1 is SGHTA and CDR2 is FQGNSA. V lost 5 bases and J 5 bases, leaving 16 bases between the germline ends. The CDR3 runs 15 residues. CDR3 region: CASSQGERFDNEQFF. As DNA, the CDR3 is TGTGCCAGCAGCCAAGGGGAAAGGTTCGACAATGAGCAGTTCTTC. Full variable domain (outside the CDR3, taken from reference TRBV7-2 and TRBJ2-1): GAGVSQSPSNKVTEKGKDVELRCDPISGHTALYWYRQSLGQGLEFLIYFQGNSAPDKSGLPSDRFSAERTGGSVSTLTIQRTQQEDSAVYLCASSQGERFDNEQFFGPGTRLTVL.

The chain links TRBV10-3 to TRBJ1-1, with D possibly being TRBD1 (6 bases). Germline CDR1 is ENHRY and CDR2 is SYGVKD. V was shortened by 3 bases and J by 4 bases, with 12 bases between the two germline ends. This CDR3 spans 14 amino acids. CDR3 DNA: TGTGCCATCAGTGAAAGTCAGGGGAGCACTGAAGCTTTCTTT. This sequence encodes CAISESQGSTEAFF.

This clonotype was picked up many times. The chain is built from TRBV7-3 and TRBJ2-1, with D maybe TRBD1 (6 bases). V lost 1 base and J lost 4, with 14 bases in between. Germline V CDR1 and CDR2: SGHTA, FQGTGA. The CDR3 extends over 16 amino acids. In nucleotides, the CDR3 is TGTGCCAGCAGCTTAAGAGGGCAGGGGCCTTACAATGAGCAGTTCTTC. As protein: CASSLRGQGPYNEQFF.

The CDR3 DNA sequence: TGCGCCAGCAGCATTTTTTCGGGGACAGGGAAAACTGAAGCTTTCTTT. Its protein product is CASSIFSGTGKTEAFF. The rearrangement joins TRBV5-1 to TRBJ1-1; TRBD1 aligns across 9 bases. CDR3 size: 16 residues. Trimming removed 4 bases from V and 5 bases from J; junction bases left unmatched: 12. In germline, CDR1 is SGHRS, CDR2 YFSETQ.

This clonotype has at least ten counts. The chain has TRBV7-2 and TRBJ1-5; 11 nucleotides agree with TRBD1. Trimming took 5 bases from V and 6 from J; bases not matched to a gene: 6. This CDR3 has 15 amino acids. CDR1 and CDR2 from the germline V gene are SGHTA and FQGNSA. The CDR3 DNA reads TGTGCCAGCAGCCCGGACAGGGGGCTGGGTCAGCCCCAGCATTTT. Protein product: CASSPDRGLGQPQHF.

The chain carries TRBV6-5 and TRBJ2-3; no firm D call. This CDR3 contains 14 residues. Per the germline V gene, CDR1 is MNHEY and CDR2 is SVGAGI. Trimming took off 6 bases at V and 3 bases at J, with 13 bases between the two ends. CDR3 loop: CASRTALSTDTQYF. The CDR3 DNA reads TGTGCCAGCAGAACAGCACTCAGTACAGATACGCAGTATTTT.

This clonotype was counted a few times. The rearrangement joins TRBV3-1 to TRBJ1-3; a weak D match, TRBD1 (5 bases). Per the germline V gene, CDR1 is LGHDT and CDR2 is YNNKEL (reference sequence). Between the trimmed V and J ends, which lost 1 base and 4 bases, there was a span of 14 bases. This CDR3 is 16 amino acids long. Here the CDR3 DNA reads TGTGCCAGCAGCCAAGCGATGGGGCCAGGAGGAAACACCATATATTTT. Protein product: CASSQAMGPGGNTIYF.